This T cell receptor beta chain was profiled in a study of graft-versus-host responses after intestinal transplantation. Study outcomes and limitations: Recipient marrow showed GvH clones, some seen first in ileum or blood.

Of note for this clone: Its antigen is as yet unknown.

Profiled with immunoSEQ multiplex PCR; TCRdb holds only in-frame clones, not every one. The sample holds about 69,000 clones, roughly 92% seen once. Sequenced here: bone marrow, sampled 734 days after intestinal transplantation. The TCR was taken from a human patient who received an intestinal transplant, so some T cells may come from the graft donor.

The CDR3 protein is CATEGRDYGYTF. As DNA, the CDR3 is TGTGCCACCGAGGGGCGTGACTATGGCTACACCTTC. The chain joins TRBV18 to TRBJ1-2; tentative D call: TRBD1 (5 bases). From germline, CDR1 is KGHSH and CDR2 LQKENI. V gave up 10 bases and J gave up 3 bases, with 12 bases separating them. This CDR3 is 12 amino acids long.